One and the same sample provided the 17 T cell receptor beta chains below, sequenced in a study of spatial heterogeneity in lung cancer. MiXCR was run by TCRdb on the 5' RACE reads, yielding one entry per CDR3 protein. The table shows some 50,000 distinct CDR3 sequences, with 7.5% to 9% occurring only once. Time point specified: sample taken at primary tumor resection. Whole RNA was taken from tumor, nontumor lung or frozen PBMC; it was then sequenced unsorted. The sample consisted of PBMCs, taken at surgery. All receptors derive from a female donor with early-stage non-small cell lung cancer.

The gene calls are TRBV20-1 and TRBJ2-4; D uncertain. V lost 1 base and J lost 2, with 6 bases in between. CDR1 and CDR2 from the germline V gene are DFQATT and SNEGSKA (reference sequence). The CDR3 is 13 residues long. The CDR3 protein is CSARGQTKNIQYF. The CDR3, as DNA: TGCAGTGCTAGAGGCCAAACCAAAAACATTCAGTACTTC.

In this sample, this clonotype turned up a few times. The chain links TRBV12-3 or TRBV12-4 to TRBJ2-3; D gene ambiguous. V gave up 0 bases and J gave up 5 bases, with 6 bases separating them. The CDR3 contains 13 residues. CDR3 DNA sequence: TGTGCCAGCAGTTTAGCCCCTTTAGATACGCAGTATTTT. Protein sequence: CASSLAPLDTQYF.

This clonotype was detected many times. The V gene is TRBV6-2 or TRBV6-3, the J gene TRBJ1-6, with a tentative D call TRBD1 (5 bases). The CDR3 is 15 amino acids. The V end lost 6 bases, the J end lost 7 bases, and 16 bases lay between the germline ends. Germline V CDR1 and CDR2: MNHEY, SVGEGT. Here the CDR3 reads CASSPRTPENSPLHF. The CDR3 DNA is TGTGCCAGCAGCCCCCGGACACCCGAGAATTCACCCCTCCACTTT.

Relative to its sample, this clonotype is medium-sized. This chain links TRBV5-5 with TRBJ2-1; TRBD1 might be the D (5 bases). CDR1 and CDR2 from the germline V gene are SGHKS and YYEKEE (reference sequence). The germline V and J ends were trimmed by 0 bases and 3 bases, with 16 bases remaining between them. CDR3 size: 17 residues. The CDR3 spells CASSLEGLRVVYNEQFF. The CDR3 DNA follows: TGTGCCAGCAGCTTGGAGGGCCTCAGGGTGGTCTACAATGAGCAGTTCTTC.

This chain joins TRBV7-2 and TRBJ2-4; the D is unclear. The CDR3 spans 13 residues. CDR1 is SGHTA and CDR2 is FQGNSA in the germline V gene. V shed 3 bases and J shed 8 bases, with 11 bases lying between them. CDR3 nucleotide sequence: TGTGCCAGCAGCTTTTCTTCTCTGGACATTCAGTACTTC. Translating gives CASSFSSLDIQYF.

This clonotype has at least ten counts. The CDR3 bases are TGTGCCAGCAGCCAGGGGACGGATCAAGAGACCCAGTACTTC. This gives the protein CASSQGTDQETQYF. The chain couples TRBV11-3 to TRBJ2-5, with D possibly matching TRBD1 (6 bases). This CDR3 is 14 amino acids long. V was pared by 5 bases and J by 2 bases, with 12 bases between. Germline V gene data show CDR1 as SGHNT and CDR2 as YENEEA.

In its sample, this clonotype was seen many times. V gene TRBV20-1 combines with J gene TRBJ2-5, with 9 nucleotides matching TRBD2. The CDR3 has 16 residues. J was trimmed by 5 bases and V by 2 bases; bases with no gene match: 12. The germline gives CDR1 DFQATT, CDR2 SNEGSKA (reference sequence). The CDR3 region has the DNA TGCAGTGCTAGAAGCGACAAGCGGGGGGCCGCCGAGACCCAGTACTTC. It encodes CSARSDKRGAAETQYF.

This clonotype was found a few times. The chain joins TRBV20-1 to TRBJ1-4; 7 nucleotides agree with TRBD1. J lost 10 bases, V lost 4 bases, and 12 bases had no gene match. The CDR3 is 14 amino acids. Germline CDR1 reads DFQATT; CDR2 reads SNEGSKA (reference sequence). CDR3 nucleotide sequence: TGCAGTGCTACTCAGGGGGAGGGTGTCGGAAAACTGTTTTTT. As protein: CSATQGEGVGKLFF.

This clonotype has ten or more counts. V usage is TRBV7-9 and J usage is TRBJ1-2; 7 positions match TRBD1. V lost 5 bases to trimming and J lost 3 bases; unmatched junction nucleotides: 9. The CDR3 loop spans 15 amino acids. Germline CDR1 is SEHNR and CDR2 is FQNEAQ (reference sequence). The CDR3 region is CASSDPGTAHYGYTF. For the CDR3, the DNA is TGTGCCAGCAGCGATCCCGGGACAGCCCACTATGGCTACACCTTC.

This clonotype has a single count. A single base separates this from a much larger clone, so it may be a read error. The CDR3 loop reads CASSVGGKRNEQFF. The CDR3 DNA reads TGTGCCAGCAGCGTAGGGGGCAAACGCAATGAGCAGTTCTTC. The chain is built from TRBV7-2 and TRBJ2-1; 7 bases are shared with TRBD1. Germline V gene data show CDR1 as SGHTA and CDR2 as FQGNSA. The CDR3 spans 14 residues. V shed 5 bases, J shed 6 bases, and the junction held 7 bases outside the gene matches.

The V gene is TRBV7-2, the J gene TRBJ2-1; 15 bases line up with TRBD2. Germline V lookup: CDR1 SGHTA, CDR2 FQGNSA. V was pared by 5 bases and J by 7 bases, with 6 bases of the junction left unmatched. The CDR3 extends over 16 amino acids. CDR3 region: CASSNPGLAGGNEQFF. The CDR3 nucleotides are TGTGCCAGCAGCAACCCCGGACTAGCGGGGGGGAATGAGCAGTTCTTC.

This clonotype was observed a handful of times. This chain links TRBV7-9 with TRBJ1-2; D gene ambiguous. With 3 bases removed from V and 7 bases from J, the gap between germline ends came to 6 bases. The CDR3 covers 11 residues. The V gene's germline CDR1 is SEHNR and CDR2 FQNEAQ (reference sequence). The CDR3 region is CASSLAGGYTF. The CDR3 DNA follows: TGTGCCAGCAGCTTGGCTGGTGGCTACACCTTC.

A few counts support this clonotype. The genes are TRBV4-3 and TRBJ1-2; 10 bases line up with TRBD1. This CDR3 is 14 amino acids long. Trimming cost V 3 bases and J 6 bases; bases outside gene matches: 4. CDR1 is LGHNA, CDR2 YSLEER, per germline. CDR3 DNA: TGCGCCAGCAGCCAGGAGACAGGGGGCGATGGCTACACCTTC. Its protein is CASSQETGGDGYTF.

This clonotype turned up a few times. CDR3 coding DNA: TGTGCCAGCAGCCAAGGGCCTAGCGGGGAATTCAAGTACGAGCAGTACTTC. Translating it yields CASSQGPSGEFKYEQYF. The rearrangement joins TRBV14 to TRBJ2-7; 9 nucleotides line up with TRBD2. CDR3 size: 17 residues. V gave up 1 base and J gave up 4 bases; unmatched junction bases: 11. Germline assignment: CDR1 SGHDN and CDR2 FVKESK.

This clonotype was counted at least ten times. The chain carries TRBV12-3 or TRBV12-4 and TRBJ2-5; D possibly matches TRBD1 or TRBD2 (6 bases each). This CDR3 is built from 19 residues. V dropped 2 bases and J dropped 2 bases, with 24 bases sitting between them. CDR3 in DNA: TGTGCCAGCAGTTTACGGGGAGGCGGGACAAAATATGGGCAAGAGACCCAGTACTTC. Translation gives CASSLRGGGTKYGQETQYF.

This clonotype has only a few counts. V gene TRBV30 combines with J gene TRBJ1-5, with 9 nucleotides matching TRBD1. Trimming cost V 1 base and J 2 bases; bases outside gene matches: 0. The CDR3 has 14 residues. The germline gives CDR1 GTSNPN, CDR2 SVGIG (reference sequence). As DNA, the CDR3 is TGTGCCTGGAGTGGGACAGGGGGCAATCAGCCCCAGCATTTT. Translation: CAWSGTGGNQPQHF.

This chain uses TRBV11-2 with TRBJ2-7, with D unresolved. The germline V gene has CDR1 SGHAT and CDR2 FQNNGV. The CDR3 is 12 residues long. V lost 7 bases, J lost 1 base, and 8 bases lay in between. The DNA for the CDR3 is TGTGCCAGCAAGGAAGATTCCTACGAGCAGTACTTC. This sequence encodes CASKEDSYEQYF.